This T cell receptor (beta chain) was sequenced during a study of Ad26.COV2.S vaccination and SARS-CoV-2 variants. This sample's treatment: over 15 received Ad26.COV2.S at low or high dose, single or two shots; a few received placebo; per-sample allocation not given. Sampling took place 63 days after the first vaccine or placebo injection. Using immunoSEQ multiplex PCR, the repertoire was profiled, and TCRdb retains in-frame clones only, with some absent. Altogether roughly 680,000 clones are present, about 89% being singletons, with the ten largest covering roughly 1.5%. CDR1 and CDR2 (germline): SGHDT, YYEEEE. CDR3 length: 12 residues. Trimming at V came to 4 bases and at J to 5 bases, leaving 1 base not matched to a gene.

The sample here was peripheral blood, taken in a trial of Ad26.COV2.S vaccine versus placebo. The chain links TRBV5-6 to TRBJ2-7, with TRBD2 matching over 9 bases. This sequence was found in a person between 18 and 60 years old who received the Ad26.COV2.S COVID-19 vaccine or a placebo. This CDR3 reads CASSAGGDEQYF. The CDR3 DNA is TGTGCCAGCAGCGCGGGGGGGGACGAGCAGTACTTC. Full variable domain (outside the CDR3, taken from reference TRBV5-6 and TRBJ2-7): DAGVTQSPTHLIKTRGQQVTLRCSPKSGHDTVSWYQQALGQGPQFIFQYYEEEERQRGNFPDRFSGHQFPNYSSELNVNALLLGDSALYLCASSAGGDEQYFGPGTRLTVT.